This T cell receptor beta chain originates from a study of OX40 agonist ivuxolimab in advanced cancers. Study findings and constraints: Within 6 weeks, CD4+ and CD8+ blood T cells expanded clonally at 0.1 to 3.0 mg/kg.

This clone was detected only a few times. The antigen is unknown. Produced via immunoSEQ multiplex PCR; TCRdb's table is partial and in-frame only. The table shows fewer than 85,000 clones, with about nine tenths occurring only once. The clonotype originates from an adult with an advanced solid tumor such as melanoma, head and neck, liver or kidney cancer. The sequencing used CD4+ or CD8+ T cells sorted from blood, collected in a trial of the OX40 agonist ivuxolimab.

The CDR3 coding sequence is TGTGCCAGCAGTGAGGACAGATCAACTAATGAAAAACTGTTTTTT. Its protein is CASSEDRSTNEKLFF. This chain uses TRBV2 with TRBJ1-4; D may be TRBD1 (6 bases). The CDR3 spans 15 residues. V lost 3 bases and J 0 bases, leaving 8 bases between the germline ends. Per germline, CDR1 SNHLY and CDR2 FYNNEI.